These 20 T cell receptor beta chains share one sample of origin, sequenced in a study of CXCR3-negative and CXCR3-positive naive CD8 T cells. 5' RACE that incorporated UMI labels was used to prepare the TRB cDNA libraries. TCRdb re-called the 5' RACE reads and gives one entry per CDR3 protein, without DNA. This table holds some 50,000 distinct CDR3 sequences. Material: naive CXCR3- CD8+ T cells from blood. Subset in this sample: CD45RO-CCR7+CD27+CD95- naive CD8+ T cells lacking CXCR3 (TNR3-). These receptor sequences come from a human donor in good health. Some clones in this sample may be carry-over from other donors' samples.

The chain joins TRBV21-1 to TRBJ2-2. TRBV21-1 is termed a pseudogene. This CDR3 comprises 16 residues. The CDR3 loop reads CASSKENSPNTGELFF.

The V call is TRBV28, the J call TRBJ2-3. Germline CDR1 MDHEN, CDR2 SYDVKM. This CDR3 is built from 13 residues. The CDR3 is CASSYSITDTQYF.

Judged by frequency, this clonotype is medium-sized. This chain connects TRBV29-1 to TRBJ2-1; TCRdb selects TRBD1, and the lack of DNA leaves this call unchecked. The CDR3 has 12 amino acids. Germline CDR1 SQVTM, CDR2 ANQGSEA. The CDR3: CSALGGDNEQFF.

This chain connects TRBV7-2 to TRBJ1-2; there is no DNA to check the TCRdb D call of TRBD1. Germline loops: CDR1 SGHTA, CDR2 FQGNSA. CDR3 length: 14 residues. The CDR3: CASSFGQGGYGYTF. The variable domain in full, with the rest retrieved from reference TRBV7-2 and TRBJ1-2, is GAGVSQSPSNKVTEKGKDVELRCDPISGHTALYWYRQSLGQGLEFLIYFQGNSAPDKSGLPSDRFSAERTGGSVSTLTIQRTQQEDSAVYLCASSFGQGGYGYTFGSGTRLTVV.

CDR3 region: CASSPSGANNEQFF. The chain links TRBV28 to TRBJ2-1; TCRdb designates TRBD1, a call that cannot be tested without DNA. The CDR3 consists of 14 residues. Per germline, CDR1 MDHEN and CDR2 SYDVKM. Variable domain in full (rest from reference TRBV28 and TRBJ2-1): DVKVTQSSRYLVKRTGEKVFLECVQDMDHENMFWYRQDPGLGLRLIYFSYDVKMKEKGDIPEGYSVSREKKERFSLILESASTNQTSMYLCASSPSGANNEQFFGPGTRLTVL.

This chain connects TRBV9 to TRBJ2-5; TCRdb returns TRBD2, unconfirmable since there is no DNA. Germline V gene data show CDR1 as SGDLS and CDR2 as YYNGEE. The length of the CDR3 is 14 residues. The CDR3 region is CASSPRRREETQYF. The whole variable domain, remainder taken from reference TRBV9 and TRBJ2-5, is DSGVTQTPKHLITATGQRVTLRCSPRSGDLSVYWYQQSLDQGLQFLIQYYNGEERAKGNILERFSAQQFPDLHSELNLSSLELGDSALYFCASSPRRREETQYFGPGTRLLVL.

This CDR3 reads CASSSDSGSGYEQYF. The chain recombines TRBV11-2 with TRBJ2-7. CDR3 size: 15 residues. Germline-derived CDR1 and CDR2 are SGHAT and FQNNGV.

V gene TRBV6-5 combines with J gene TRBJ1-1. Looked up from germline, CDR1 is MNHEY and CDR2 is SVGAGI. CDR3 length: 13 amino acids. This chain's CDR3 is CASSVREGTEAFF.

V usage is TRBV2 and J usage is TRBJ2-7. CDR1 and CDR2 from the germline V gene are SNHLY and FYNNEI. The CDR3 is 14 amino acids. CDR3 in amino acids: CASSASLGSYEQYF.

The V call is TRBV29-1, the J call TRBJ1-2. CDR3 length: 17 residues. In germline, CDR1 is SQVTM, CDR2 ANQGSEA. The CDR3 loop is CSVEDWAGPKANYGYTF.

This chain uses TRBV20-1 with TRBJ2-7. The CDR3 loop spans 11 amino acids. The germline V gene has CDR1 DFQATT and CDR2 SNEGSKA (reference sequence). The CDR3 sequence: CSAFASYEQDF.

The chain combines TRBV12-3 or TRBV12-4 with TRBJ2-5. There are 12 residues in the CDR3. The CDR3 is CASSSLQGTQYF.

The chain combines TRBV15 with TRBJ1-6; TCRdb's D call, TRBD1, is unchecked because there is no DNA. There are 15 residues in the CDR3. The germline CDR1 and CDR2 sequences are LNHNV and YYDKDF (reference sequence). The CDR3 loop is CATTPERTGNSPLHF.

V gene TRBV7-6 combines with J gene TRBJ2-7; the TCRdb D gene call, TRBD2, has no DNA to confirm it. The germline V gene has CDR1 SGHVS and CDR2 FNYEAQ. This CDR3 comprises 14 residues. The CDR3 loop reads CASSSLAGAAEQYF.

CDR3 protein: CASSWGEYYNEQFF. J is TRBJ2-1 and V is TRBV28; lacking DNA, the TRBD1 call made by TCRdb goes unchecked. Germline V gene lookup returns CDR1 MDHEN and CDR2 SYDVKM. This CDR3 has 14 residues.

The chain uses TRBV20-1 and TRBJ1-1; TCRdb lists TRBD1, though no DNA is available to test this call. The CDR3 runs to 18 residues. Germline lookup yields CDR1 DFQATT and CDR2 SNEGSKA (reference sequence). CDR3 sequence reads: CSARDLHGLGTANTEAFF.

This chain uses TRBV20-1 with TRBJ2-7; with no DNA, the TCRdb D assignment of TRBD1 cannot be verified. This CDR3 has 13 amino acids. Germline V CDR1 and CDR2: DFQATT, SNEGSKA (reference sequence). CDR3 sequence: CSAPAGQTYEQYF.

This chain's CDR3 is CASSSWGGTEAFF. The chain recombines TRBV5-6 with TRBJ1-1. CDR3 length: 13 amino acids. The germline V gene has CDR1 SGHDT and CDR2 YYEEEE.

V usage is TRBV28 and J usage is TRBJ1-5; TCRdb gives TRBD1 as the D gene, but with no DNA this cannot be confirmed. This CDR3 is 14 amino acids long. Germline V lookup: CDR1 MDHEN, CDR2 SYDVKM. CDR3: CASSSRGFRQPQHF.

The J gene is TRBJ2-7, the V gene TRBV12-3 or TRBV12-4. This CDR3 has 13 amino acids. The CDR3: CASSFGNTYEQYF.